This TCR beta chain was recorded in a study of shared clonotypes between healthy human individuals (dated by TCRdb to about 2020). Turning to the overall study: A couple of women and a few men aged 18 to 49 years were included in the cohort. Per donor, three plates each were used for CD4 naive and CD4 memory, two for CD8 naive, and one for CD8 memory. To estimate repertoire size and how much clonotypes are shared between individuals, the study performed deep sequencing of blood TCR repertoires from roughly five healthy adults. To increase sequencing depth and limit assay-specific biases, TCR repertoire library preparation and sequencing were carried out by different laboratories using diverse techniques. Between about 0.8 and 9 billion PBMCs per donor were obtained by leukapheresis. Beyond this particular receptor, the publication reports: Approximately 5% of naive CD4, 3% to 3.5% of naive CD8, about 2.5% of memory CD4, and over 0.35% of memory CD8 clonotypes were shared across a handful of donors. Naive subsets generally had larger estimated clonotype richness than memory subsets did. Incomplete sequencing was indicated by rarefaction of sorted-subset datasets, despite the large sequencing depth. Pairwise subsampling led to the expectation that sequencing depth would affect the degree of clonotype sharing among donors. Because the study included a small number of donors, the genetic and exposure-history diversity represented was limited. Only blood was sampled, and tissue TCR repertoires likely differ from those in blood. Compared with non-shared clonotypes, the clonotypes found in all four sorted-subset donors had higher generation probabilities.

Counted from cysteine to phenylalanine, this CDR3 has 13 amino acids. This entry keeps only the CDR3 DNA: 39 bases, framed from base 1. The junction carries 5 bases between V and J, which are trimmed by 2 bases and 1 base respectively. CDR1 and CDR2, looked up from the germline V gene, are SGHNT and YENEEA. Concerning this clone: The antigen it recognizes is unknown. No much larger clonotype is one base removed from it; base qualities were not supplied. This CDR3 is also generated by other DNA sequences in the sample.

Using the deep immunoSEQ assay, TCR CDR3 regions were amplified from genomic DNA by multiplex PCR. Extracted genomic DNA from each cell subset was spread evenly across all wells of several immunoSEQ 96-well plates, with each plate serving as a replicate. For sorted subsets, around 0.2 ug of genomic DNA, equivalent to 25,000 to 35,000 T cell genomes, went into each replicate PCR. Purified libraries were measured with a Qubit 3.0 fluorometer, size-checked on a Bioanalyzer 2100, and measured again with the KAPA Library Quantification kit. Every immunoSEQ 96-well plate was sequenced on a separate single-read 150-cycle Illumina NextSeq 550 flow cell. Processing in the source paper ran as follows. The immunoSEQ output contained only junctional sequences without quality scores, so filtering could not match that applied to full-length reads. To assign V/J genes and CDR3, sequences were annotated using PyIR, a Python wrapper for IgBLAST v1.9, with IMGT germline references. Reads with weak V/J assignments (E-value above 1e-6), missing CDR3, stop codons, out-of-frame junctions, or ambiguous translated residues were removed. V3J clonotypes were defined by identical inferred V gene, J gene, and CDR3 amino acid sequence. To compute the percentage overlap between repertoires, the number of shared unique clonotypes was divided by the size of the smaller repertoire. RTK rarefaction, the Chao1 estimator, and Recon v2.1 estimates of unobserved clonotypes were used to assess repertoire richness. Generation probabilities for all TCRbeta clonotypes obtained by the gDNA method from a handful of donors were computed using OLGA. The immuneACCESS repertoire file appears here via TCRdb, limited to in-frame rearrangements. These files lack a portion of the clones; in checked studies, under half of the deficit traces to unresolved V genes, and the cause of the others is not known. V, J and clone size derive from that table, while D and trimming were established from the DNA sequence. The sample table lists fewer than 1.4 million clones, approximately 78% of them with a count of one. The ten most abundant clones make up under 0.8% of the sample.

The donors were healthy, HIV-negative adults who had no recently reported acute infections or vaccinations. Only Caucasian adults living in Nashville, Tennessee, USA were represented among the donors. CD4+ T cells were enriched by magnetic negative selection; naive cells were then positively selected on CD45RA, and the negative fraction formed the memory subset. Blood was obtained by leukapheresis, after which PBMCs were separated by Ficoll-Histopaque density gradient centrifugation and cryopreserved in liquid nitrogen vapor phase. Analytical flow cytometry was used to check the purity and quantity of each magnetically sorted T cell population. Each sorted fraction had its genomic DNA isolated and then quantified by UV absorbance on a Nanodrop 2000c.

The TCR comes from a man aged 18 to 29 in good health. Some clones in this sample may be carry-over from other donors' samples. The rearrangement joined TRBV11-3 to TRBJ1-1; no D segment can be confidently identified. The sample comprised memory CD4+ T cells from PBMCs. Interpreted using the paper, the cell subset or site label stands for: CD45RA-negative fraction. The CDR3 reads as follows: CASSLLENTEAFF. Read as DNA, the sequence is TGTGCCAGCAGCTTACTAGAGAACACTGAAGCTTTCTTT.